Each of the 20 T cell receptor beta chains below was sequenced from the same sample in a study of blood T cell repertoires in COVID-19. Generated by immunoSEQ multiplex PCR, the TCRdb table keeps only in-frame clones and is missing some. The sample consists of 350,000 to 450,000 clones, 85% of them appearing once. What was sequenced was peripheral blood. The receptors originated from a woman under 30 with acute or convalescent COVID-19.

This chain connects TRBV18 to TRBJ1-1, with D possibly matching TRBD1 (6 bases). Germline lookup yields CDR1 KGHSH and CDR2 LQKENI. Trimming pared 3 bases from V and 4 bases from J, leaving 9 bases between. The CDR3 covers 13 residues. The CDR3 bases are TGTGCCAGCTCACCGCTAGGGGGCACTGAAGCTTTCTTT. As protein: CASSPLGGTEAFF.

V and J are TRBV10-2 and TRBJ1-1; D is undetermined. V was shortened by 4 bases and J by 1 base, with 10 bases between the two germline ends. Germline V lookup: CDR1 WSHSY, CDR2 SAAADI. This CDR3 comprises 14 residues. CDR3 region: CASSGRTENTEAFF. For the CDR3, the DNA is TGCGCCAGCAGTGGTCGAACAGAGAACACTGAAGCTTTCTTT.

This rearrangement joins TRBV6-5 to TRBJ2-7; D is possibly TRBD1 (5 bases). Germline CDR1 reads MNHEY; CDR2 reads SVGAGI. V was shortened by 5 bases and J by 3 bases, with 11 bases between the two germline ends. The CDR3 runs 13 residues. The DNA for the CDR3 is TGTGCCAGCAGTCAAAGACAGAGCTACGAGCAGTACTTC. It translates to CASSQRQSYEQYF.

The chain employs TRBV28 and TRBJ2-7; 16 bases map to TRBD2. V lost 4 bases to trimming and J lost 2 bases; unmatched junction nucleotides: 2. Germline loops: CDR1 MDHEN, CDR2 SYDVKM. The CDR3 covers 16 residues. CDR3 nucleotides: TGTGCCAGCAGTTGGGGACTAGCGGGAGGGACCTACGAGCAGTACTTC. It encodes CASSWGLAGGTYEQYF.

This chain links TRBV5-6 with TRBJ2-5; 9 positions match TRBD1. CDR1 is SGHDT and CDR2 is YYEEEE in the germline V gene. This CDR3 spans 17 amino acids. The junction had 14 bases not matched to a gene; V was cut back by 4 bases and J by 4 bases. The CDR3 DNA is TGTGCCAGCAGCCCGGGACAGGGCTTCTCGTTGGGAGAGACCCAGTACTTC. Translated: CASSPGQGFSLGETQYF.

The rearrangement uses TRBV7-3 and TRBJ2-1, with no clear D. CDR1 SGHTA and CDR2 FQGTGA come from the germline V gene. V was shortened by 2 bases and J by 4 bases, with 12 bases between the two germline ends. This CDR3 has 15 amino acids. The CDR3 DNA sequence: TGTGCCAGCAGCTTAGTCCCGCTAGAATACAATGAGCAGTTCTTC. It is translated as CASSLVPLEYNEQFF. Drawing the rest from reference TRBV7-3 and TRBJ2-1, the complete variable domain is GAGVSQTPSNKVTEKGKYVELRCDPISGHTALYWYRQSLGQGPEFLIYFQGTGAADDSGLPNDRFFAVRPEGSVSTLKIQRTERGDSAVYLCASSLVPLEYNEQFFGPGTRLTVL.

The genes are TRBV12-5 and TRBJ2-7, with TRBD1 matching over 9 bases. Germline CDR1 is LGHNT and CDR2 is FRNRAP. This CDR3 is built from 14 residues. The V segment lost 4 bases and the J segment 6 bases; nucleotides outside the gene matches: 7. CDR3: CASGSGQGTCEQYF. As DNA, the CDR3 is TGTGCTAGTGGTTCCGGACAGGGGACGTGCGAGCAGTACTTC. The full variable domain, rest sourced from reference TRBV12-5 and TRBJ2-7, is DARVTQTPRHKVTEMGQEVTMRCQPILGHNTVFWYRQTMMQGLELLAYFRNRAPLDDSGMPKDRFSAEMPDATLATLKIQPSEPRDSAVYFCASGSGQGTCEQYFGPGTRLTVT.

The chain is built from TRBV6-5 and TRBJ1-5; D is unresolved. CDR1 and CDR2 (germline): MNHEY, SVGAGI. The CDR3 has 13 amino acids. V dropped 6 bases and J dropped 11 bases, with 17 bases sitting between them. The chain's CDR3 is CASSYDSQEAQHF. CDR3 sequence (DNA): TGTGCCAGCAGCTATGACTCCCAGGAGGCCCAGCATTTT.

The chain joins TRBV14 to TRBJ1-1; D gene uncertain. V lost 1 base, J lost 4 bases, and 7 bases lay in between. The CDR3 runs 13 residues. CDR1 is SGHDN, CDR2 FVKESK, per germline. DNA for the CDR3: TGTGCCAGCAGCCAAGCCCTGAGCACTGAAGCTTTCTTT. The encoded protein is CASSQALSTEAFF.

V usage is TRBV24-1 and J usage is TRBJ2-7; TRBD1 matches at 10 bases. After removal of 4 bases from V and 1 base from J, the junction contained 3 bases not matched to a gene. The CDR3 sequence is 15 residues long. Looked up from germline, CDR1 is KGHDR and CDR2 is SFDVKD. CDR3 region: CATSDRTGGSYEQYF. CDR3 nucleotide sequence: TGTGCCACCAGTGACCGGACAGGGGGGTCCTACGAGCAGTACTTC.

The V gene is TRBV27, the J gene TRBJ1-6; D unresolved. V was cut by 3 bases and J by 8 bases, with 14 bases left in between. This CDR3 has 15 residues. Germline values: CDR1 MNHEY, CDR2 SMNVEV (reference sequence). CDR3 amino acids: CASSFRTGWDSPLHF. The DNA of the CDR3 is TGTGCCAGCAGTTTTCGGACTGGGTGGGATTCACCCCTCCACTTT.

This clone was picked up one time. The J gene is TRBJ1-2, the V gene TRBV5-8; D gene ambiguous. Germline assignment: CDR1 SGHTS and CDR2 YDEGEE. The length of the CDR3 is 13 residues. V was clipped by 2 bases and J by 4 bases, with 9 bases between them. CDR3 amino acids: CASSLVSLYGYTF. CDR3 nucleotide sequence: TGTGCCAGCAGCTTAGTTAGCCTCTATGGCTACACCTTC.

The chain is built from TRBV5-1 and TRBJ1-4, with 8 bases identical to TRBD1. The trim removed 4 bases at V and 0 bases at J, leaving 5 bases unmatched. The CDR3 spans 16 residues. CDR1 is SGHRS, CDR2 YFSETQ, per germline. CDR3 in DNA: TGCGCCAGCAGCCAAGGACAGGGACCAACTAATGAAAAACTGTTTTTT. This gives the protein CASSQGQGPTNEKLFF.

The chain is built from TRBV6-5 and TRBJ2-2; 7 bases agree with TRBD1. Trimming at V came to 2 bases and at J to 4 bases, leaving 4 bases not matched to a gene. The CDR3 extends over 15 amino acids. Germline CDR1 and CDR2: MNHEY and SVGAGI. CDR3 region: CASSYGAGGTGELFF. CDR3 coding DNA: TGTGCCAGCAGTTACGGCGCAGGGGGCACCGGGGAGCTGTTTTTT.

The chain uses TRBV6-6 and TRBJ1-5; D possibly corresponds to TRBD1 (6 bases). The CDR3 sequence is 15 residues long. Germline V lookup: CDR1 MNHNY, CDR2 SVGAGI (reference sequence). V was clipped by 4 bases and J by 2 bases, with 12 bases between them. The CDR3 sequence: CASSSQGGGNQPQHF. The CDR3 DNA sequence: TGTGCCAGCAGTTCACAGGGAGGGGGCAATCAGCCCCAGCATTTT.

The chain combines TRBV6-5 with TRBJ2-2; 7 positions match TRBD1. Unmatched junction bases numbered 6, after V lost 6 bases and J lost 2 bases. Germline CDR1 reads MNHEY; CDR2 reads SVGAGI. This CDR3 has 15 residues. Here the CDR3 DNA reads TGTGCCAGCAGCGCCGGGACAGCTAACACCGGGGAGCTGTTTTTT. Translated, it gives CASSAGTANTGELFF.

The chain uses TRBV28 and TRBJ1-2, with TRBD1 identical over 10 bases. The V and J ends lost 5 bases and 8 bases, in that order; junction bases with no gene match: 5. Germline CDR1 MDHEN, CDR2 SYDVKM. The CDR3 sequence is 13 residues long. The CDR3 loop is CASSRQGALGYTF. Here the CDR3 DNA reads TGTGCCAGCAGTCGACAGGGGGCGCTGGGCTACACCTTC.

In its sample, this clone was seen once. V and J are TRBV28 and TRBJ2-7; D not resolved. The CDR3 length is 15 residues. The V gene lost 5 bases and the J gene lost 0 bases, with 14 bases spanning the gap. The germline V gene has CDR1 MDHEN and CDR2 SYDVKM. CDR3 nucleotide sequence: TGTGCCAGCAGTGAACCCGGGTCGACCTCCTACGAGCAGTACTTC. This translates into CASSEPGSTSYEQYF.

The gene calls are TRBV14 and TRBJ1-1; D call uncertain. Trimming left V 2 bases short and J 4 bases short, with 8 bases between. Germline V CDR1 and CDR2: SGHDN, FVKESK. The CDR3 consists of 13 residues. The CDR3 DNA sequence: TGTGCCAGCAGCCAATCGAGGCTCACTGAAGCTTTCTTT. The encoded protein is CASSQSRLTEAFF.

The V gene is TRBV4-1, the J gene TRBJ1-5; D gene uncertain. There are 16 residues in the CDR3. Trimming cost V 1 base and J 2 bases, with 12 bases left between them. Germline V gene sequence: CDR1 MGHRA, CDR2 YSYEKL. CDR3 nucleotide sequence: TGCGCCAGCAGCCAAGCCCGTCCTGCGGGCAATCAGCCCCAGCATTTT. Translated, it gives CASSQARPAGNQPQHF.